The present T cell receptor (beta chain) was sequenced within a study of T cell responses to AZD1222 COVID-19 vaccine. Overall study: Pooled together were second doses at about 4 or about 12 weeks.

Germline lookup yields CDR1 LGHNT and CDR2 FRNRAP. Trimming shortened V by 6 bases and J by 7 bases, and 24 bases separated the two germline ends. The CDR3 spans 17 residues. Profiling relied on immunoSEQ multiplex PCR, and the TCRdb table lists in-frame clones only, not all of them. This table holds some 140,000 clones, 92% found once. The sample consisted of peripheral blood, taken on day 0 of AZD1222 vaccination. This clonotype was obtained from an adult in good health. The J gene is TRBJ2-2, the V gene TRBV12-5; D possibly matches TRBD1 or TRBD2 (5 bases each). The CDR3 DNA follows: TGTGCTAGTGGCGAATCAGGGACCGAGACGTTGGTCGGGGAGCTGTTTTTT. Translated, it gives CASGESGTETLVGELFF.